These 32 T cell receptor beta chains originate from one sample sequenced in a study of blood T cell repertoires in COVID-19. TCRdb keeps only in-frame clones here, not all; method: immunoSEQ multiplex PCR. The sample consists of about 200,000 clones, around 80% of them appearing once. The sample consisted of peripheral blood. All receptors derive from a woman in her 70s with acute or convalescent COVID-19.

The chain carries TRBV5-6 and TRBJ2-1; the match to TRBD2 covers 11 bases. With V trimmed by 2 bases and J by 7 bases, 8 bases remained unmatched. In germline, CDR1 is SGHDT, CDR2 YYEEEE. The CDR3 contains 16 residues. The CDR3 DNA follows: TGTGCCAGCAGCTTTAGCGGGGGGGCATTCTCAAATGAGCAGTTCTTC. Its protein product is CASSFSGGAFSNEQFF.

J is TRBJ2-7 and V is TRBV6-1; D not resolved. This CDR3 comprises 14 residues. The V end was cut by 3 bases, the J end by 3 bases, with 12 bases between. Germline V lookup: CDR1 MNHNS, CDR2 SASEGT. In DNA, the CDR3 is TGTGCCAGCAGTGACCTCTCCCCCTTCTACGAGCAGTACGTC. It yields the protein CASSDLSPFYEQYV.

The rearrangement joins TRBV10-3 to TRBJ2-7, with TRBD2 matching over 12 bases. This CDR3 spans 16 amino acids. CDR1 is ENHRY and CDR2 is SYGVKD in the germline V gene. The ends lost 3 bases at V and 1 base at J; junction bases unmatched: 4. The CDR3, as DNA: TGTGCCATCAGTGATACCGGACTAGCGGGGTCCTACGAGCAGTACTTC. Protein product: CAISDTGLAGSYEQYF.

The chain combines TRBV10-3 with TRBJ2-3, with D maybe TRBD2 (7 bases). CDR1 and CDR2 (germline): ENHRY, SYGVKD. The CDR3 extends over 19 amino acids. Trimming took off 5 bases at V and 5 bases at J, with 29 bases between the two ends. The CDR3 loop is CAISNKDKGPGGPIDTQYF. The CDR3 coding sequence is TGTGCCATCAGTAACAAGGACAAGGGGCCCGGGGGGCCGATAGATACGCAGTATTTT.

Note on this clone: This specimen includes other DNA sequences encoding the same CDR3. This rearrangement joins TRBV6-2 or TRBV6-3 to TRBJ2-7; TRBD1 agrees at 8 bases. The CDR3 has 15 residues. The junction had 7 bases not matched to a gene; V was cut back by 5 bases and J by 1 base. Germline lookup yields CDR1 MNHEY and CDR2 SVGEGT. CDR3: CASSVGTGISYEQYF. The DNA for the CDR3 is TGTGCCAGCAGTGTAGGGACAGGAATTTCCTACGAGCAGTACTTC.

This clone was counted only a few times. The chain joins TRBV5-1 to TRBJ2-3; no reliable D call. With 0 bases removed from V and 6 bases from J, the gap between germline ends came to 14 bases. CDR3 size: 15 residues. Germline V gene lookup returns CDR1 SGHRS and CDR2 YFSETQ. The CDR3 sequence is CASSLGSSHTDTQYF. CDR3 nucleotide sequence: TGCGCCAGCAGCTTGGGTTCATCGCACACGGATACGCAGTATTTT.

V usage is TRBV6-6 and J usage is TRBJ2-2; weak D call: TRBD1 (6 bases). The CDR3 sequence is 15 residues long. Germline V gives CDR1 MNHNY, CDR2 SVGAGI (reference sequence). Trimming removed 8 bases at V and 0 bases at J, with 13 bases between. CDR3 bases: TGTGCCAGCGTCATTAAGGGGGCGAACACCGGGGAGCTGTTTTTT. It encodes CASVIKGANTGELFF.

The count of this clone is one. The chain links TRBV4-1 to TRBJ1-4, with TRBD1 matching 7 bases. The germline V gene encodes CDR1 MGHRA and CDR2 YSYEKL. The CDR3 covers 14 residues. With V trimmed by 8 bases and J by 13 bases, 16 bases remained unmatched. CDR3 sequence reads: CASRNLGQLKGLFF. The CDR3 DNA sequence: TGCGCCAGCCGGAATTTGGGACAGCTTAAAGGACTGTTTTTT.

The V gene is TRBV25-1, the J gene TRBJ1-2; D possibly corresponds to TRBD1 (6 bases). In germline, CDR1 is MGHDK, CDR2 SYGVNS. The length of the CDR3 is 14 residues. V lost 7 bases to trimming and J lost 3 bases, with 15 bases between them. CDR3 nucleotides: TGTGCCAGCACTGCCACAGGGTTTTACTATGGCTACACCTTC. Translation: CASTATGFYYGYTF.

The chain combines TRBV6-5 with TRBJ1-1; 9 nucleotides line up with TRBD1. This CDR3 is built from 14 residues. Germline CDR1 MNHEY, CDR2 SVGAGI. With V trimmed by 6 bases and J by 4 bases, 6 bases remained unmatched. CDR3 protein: CASSRTGAGTEAFF. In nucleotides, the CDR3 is TGTGCCAGCAGCCGGACAGGGGCCGGCACTGAAGCTTTCTTT.

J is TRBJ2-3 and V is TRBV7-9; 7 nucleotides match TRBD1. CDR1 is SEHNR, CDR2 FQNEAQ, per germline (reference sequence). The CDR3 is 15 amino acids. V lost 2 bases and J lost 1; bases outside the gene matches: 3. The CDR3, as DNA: TGTGCCAGCAGCTTAATGCAGGGGGGCACAGATACGCAGTATTTT. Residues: CASSLMQGGTDTQYF.

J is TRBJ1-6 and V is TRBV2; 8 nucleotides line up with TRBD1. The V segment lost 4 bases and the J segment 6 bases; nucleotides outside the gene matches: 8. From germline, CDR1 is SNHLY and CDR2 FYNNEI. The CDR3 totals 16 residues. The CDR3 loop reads CASSGDRSTSNSPLHF. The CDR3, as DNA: TGTGCCAGCAGTGGGGACAGGAGCACCTCTAATTCACCCCTCCACTTT. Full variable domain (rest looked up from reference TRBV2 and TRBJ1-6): EPEVTQTPSHQVTQMGQEVILRCVPISNHLYFYWYRQILGQKVEFLVSFYNNEISEKSEIFDDQFSVERPDGSNFTLKIRSTKLEDSAMYFCASSGDRSTSNSPLHFGNGTRLTVT.

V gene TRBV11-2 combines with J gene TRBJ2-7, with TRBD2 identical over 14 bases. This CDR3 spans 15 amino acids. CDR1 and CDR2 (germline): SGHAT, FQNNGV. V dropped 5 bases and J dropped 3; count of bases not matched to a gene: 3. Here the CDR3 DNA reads TGTGCCAGCAGCCTGGGACTAGCGGGAGACTACGAGCAGTACTTC. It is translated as CASSLGLAGDYEQYF.

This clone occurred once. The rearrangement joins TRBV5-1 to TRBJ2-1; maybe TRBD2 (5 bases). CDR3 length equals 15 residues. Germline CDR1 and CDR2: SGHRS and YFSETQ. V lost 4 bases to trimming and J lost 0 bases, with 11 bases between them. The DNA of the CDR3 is TGCGCCAGCAGCGGAGGAGTGGGCTCCTACAATGAGCAGTTCTTC. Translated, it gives CASSGGVGSYNEQFF.

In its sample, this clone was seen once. Here the CDR3 reads CASSLKGARETQYF. CDR3 DNA: TGTGCCAGCAGCCTCAAGGGGGCACGCGAGACCCAGTACTTC. V and J are TRBV5-5 and TRBJ2-5; TRBD1 matches at 7 bases. Trimming removed 4 bases from V and 5 bases from J; junction bases left unmatched: 8. Germline V CDR1 and CDR2: SGHKS, YYEKEE (reference sequence). The CDR3 runs to 14 residues.

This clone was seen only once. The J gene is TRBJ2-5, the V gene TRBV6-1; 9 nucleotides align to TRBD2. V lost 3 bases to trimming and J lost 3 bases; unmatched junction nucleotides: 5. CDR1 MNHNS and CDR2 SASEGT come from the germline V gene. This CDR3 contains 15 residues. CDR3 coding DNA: TGTGCCAGCAGTGATCGACTAGCGGTGGAAGAGACCCAGTACTTC. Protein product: CASSDRLAVEETQYF.

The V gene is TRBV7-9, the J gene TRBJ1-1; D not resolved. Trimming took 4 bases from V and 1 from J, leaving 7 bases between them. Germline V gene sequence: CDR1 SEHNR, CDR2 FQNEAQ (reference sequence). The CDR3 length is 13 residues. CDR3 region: CASSYGENTEAFF. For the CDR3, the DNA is TGTGCCAGCAGCTACGGAGAGAACACTGAAGCTTTCTTT. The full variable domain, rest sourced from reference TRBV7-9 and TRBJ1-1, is DTGVSQNPRHKITKRGQNVTFRCDPISEHNRLYWYRQTLGQGPEFLTYFQNEAQLEKSRLLSDRFSAERPKGSFSTLEIQRTEQGDSAMYLCASSYGENTEAFFGQGTRLTVV.

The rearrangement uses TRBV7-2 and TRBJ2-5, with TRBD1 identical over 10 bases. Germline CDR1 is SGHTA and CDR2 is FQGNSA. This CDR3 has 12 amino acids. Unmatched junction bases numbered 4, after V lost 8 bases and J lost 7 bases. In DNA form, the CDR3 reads TGTGCCAGCGGGACAGGGGTCGGGACCCAGTACTTC. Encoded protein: CASGTGVGTQYF. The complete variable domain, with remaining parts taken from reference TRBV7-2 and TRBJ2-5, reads GAGVSQSPSNKVTEKGKDVELRCDPISGHTALYWYRQSLGQGLEFLIYFQGNSAPDKSGLPSDRFSAERTGGSVSTLTIQRTQQEDSAVYLCASGTGVGTQYFGPGTRLLVL.

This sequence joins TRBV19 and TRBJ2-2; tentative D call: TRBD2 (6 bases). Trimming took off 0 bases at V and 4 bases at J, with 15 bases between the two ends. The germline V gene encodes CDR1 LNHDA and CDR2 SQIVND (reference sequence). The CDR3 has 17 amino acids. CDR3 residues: CASSIDQDYQRTGELFF. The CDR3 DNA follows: TGTGCCAGTAGTATAGACCAGGACTATCAGCGCACCGGGGAGCTGTTTTTT.

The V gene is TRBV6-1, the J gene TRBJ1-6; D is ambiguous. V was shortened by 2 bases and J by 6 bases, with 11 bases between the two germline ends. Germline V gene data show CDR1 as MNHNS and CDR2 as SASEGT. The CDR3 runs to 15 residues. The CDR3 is CASSEQAMGNSPLHF. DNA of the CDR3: TGTGCCAGCAGTGAACAGGCTATGGGTAATTCACCCCTCCACTTT.

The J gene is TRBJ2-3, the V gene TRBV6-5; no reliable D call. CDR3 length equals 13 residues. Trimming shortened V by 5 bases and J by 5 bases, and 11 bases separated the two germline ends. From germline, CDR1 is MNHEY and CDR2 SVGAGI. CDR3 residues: CASSNLRGDTQYF. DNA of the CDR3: TGTGCCAGCAGTAACCTGCGTGGAGATACGCAGTATTTT.

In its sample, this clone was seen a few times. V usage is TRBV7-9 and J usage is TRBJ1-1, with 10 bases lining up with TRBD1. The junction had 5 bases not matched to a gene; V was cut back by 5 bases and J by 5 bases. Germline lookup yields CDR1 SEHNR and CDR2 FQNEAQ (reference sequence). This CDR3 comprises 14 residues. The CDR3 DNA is TGTGCCAGCAGCAGCTGGACAGGGGGAACTGAAGCTTTCTTT. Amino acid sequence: CASSSWTGGTEAFF.

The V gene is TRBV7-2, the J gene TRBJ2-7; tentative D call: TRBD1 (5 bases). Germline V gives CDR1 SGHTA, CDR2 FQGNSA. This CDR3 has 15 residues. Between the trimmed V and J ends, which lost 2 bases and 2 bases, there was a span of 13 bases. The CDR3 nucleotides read TGTGCCAGCAGCTTAAAAACCGACAGCGCCTACGAGCAGTACTTC. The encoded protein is CASSLKTDSAYEQYF.

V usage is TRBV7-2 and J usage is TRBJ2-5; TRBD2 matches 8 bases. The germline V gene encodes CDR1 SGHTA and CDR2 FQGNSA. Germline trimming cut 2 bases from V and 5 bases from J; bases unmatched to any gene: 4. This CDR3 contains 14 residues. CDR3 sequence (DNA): TGTGCCAGCAGCTTACGGACTAGCTATGAGACCCAGTACTTC. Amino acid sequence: CASSLRTSYETQYF.

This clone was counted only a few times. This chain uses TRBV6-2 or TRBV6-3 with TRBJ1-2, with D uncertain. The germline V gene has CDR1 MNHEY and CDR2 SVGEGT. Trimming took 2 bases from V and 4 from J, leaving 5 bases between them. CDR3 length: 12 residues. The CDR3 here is CASSYEIYGYTF. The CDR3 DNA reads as TGTGCCAGCAGTTACGAGATCTATGGCTACACCTTC.

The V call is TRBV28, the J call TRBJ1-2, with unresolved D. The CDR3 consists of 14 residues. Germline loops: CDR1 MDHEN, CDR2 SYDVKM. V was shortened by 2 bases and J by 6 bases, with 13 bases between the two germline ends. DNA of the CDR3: TGTGCCAGCAGTTTAGGGAGCGGATCCGATGGCTACACCTTC. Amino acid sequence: CASSLGSGSDGYTF.

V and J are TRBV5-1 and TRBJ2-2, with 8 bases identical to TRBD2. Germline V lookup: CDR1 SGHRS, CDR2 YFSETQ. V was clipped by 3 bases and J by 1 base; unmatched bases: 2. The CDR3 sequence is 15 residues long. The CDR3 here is CASSSGLVNTGELFF. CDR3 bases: TGCGCCAGCAGCTCGGGACTAGTGAACACCGGGGAGCTGTTTTTT.

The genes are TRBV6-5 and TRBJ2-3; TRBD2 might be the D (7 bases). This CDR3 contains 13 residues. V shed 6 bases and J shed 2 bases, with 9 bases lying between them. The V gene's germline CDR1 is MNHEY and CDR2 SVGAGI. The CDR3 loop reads CASRAGATDTQYF. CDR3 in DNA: TGTGCCAGCAGGGCGGGGGCCACAGATACGCAGTATTTT.

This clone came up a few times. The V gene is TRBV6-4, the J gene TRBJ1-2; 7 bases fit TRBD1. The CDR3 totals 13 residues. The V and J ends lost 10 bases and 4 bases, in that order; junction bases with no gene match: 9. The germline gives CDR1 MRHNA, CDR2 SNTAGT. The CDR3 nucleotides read TGTGCCAACCGAAACAGGGGCCTCTATGGCTACACCTTC. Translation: CANRNRGLYGYTF.

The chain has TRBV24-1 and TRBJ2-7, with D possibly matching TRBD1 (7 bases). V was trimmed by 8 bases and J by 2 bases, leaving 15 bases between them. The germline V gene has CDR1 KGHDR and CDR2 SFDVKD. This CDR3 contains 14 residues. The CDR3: CATNAGGGPYEQYF. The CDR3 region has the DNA TGTGCCACCAACGCAGGGGGAGGACCCTACGAGCAGTACTTC.

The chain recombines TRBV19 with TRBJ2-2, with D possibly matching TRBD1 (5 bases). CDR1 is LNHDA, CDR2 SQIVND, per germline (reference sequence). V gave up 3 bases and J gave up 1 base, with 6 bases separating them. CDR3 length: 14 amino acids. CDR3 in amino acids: CASSMDMNTGELFF. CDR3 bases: TGTGCCAGTAGTATGGACATGAACACCGGGGAGCTGTTTTTT. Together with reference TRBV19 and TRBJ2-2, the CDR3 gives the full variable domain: DGGITQSPKYLFRKEGQNVTLSCEQNLNHDAMYWYRQDPGQGLRLIYYSQIVNDFQKGDIAEGYSVSREKKESFPLTVTSAQKNPTAFYLCASSMDMNTGELFFGEGSRLTVL.

The CDR3 nucleotides read TGTGCCAGCAGCATCCCCCAGGGGGAGCAGTACGTC. Protein: CASSIPQGEQYV. The J gene is TRBJ2-7, the V gene TRBV7-8; TRBD1 is a possible D gene (6 bases). V shed 5 bases and J shed 7 bases, with 12 bases lying between them. The length of the CDR3 is 12 residues. The germline gives CDR1 SGHVS, CDR2 FQNEAQ.